The clone carrying this T cell receptor beta chain is labeled medium-sized. Antigen unknown. This specimen comes from a study of T-cell memory formation after mild COVID-19. At the level of the study: TCR clusters were mostly confined to one donor each. Overall study findings and caveats: Contracting clones, day 15 to 85, had balanced CD4/CD8, and later expanders favored CD4+.

TCRdb passed the 5' RACE reads through MiXCR, listing each CDR3 protein once. There are around 500,000 distinct CDR3 sequences in the sample; about 18% occur only once, and around an eighth lies in the top ten. The trim removed 2 bases at V and 6 bases at J, leaving 6 bases unmatched. This CDR3 has 13 residues. Germline V gives CDR1 GTSNPN, CDR2 SVGIG (reference sequence). The sample taken for sequencing was PBMCs or a T cell subset sorted from them (not recorded which). V is TRBV30 and J is TRBJ1-2, with 7 bases identical to TRBD1. This clonotype originated in an adult woman who had mild COVID-19 (a few samples of this study predate the infection). Cell type and time point are not known. CDR3 protein: CAWSQGGVDGYTF. The CDR3 nucleotides read TGTGCCTGGAGTCAAGGGGGCGTCGATGGCTACACCTTC. The whole variable domain, remainder taken from reference TRBV30 and TRBJ1-2, is SQTIHQWPATLVQPVGSPLSLECTVEGTSNPNLYWYRQAAGRGLQLLFYSVGIGQISSEVPQNLSASRPQDRQFILSSKKLLLSDSGFYLCAWSQGGVDGYTFGSGTRLTVV.